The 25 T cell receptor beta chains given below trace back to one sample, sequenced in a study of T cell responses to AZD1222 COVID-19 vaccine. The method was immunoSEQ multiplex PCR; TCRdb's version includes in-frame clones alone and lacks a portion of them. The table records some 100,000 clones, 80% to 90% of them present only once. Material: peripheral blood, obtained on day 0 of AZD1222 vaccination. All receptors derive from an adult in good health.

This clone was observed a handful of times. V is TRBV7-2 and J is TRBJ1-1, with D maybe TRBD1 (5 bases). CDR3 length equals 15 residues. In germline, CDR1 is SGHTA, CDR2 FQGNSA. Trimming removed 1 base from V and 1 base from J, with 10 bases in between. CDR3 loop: CASSLEGMRNTEAFF. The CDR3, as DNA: TGTGCCAGCAGCTTAGAGGGGATGAGGAACACTGAAGCTTTCTTT.

CDR3 bases: TGCAGCGCAGGACAGATTTTTGACACTGAAGCTTTCTTT. This translates into CSAGQIFDTEAFF. The chain joins TRBV29-1 to TRBJ1-1, with D tentatively TRBD1 (6 bases). V was cut by 7 bases and J by 3 bases, with 15 bases left in between. Germline V lookup: CDR1 SQVTM, CDR2 ANQGSEA. CDR3 size: 13 residues.

CDR3 sequence (DNA): TGCGCCAGCAGCACCGGGGGACTAGCGGGGGATGATACGCAGTATTTT. It is translated as CASSTGGLAGDDTQYF. The chain couples TRBV5-1 to TRBJ2-3; 14 positions agree with TRBD2. The trim removed 4 bases at V and 6 bases at J, leaving 7 bases unmatched. This CDR3 comprises 16 residues. Germline CDR1 and CDR2: SGHRS and YFSETQ.

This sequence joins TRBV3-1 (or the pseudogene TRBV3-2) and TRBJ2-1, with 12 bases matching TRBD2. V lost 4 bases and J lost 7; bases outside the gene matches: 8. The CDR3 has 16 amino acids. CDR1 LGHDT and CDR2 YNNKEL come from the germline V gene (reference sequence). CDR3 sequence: CASSPSLAGGRNEQFF. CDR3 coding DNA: TGTGCCAGCAGCCCATCCCTAGCGGGGGGGCGTAATGAGCAGTTCTTC.

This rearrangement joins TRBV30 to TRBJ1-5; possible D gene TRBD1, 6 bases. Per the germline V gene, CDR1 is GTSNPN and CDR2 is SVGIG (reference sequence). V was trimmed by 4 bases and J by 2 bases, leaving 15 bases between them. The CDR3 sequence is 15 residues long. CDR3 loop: CAWKNSRQGNQPQHF. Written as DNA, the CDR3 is TGTGCCTGGAAGAACTCCCGACAGGGCAATCAGCCCCAGCATTTT. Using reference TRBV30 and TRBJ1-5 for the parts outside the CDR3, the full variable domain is SQTIHQWPATLVQPVGSPLSLECTVEGTSNPNLYWYRQAAGRGLQLLFYSVGIGQISSEVPQNLSASRPQDRQFILSSKKLLLSDSGFYLCAWKNSRQGNQPQHFGDGTRLSIL.

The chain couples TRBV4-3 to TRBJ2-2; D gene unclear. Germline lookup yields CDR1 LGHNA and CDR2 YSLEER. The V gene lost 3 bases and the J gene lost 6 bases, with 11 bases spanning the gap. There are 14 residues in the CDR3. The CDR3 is CASSHVGQAGELFF. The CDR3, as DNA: TGCGCCAGCAGCCACGTTGGGCAGGCCGGGGAGCTGTTTTTT.

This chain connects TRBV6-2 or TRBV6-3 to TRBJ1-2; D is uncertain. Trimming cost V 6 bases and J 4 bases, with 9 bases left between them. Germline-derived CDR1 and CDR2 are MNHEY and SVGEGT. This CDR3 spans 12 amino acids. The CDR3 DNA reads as TGTGCCAGCAGCCAGTTACTCTATGGCTACACCTTC. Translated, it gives CASSQLLYGYTF.

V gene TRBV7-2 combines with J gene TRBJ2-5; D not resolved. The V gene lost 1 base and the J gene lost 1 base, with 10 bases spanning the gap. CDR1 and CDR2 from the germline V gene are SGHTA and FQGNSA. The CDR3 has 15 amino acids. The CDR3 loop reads CASSLGARGQETQYF. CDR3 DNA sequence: TGTGCCAGCAGCTTAGGGGCTAGAGGCCAAGAGACCCAGTACTTC.

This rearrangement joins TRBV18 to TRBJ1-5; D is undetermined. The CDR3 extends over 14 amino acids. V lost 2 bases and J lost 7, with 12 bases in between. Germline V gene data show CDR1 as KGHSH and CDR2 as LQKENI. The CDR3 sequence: CASSPSAGWQPQHF. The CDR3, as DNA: TGTGCCAGCTCACCATCTGCGGGTTGGCAGCCCCAGCATTTT. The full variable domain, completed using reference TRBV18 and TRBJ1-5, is NAGVMQNPRHLVRRRGQEARLRCSPMKGHSHVYWYRQLPEEGLKFMVYLQKENIIDESGMPKERFSAEFPKEGPSILRIQQVVRGDSAAYFCASSPSAGWQPQHFGDGTRLSIL.

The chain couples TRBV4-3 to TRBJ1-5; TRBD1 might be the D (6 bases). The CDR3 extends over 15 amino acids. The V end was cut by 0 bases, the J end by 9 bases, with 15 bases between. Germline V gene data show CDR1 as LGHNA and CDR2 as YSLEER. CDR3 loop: CASSQDIGTPLPQHF. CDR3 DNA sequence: TGCGCCAGCAGCCAAGATATCGGGACACCTTTGCCCCAGCATTTT.

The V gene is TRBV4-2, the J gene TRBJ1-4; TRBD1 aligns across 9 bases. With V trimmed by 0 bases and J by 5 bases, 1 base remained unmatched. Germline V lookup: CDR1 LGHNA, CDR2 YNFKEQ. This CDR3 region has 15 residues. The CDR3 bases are TGTGCCAGCAGCCAAGATGGGACAGGGAATGAAAAACTGTTTTTT. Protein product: CASSQDGTGNEKLFF.

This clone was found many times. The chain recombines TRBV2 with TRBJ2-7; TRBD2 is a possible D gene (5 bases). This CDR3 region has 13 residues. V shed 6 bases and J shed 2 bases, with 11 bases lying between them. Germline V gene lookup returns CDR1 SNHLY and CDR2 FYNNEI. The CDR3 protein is CASRLGSTYEQYF. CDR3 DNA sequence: TGTGCCAGCAGACTAGGTTCGACCTACGAGCAGTACTTC. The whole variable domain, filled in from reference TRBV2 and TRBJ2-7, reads EPEVTQTPSHQVTQMGQEVILRCVPISNHLYFYWYRQILGQKVEFLVSFYNNEISEKSEIFDDQFSVERPDGSNFTLKIRSTKLEDSAMYFCASRLGSTYEQYFGPGTRLTVT.

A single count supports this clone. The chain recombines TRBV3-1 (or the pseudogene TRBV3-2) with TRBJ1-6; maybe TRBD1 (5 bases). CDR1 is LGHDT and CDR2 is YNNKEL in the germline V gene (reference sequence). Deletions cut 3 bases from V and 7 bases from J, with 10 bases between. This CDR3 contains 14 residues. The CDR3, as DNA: TGTGCCAGCAGCCACGAGGGGCGGAATTCACCCCTCCACTTT. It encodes CASSHEGRNSPLHF.

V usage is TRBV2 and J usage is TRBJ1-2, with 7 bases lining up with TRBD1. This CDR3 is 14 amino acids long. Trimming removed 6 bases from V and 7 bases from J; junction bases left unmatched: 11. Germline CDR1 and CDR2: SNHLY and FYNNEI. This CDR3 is CASRRLGQIRGYTF. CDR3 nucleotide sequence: TGTGCCAGCAGACGCCTGGGACAGATCCGTGGCTACACCTTC.

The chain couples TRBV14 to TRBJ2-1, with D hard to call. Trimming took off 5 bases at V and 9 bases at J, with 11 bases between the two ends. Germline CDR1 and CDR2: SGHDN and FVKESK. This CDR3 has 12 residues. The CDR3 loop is CASSSMGFEQFF. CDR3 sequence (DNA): TGTGCCAGCAGCTCAATGGGCTTTGAGCAGTTCTTC. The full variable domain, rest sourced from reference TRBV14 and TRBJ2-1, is EAGVTQFPSHSVIEKGQTVTLRCDPISGHDNLYWYRRVMGKEIKFLLHFVKESKQDESGMPNNRFLAERTGGTYSTLKVQPAELEDSGVYFCASSSMGFEQFFGPGTRLTVL.

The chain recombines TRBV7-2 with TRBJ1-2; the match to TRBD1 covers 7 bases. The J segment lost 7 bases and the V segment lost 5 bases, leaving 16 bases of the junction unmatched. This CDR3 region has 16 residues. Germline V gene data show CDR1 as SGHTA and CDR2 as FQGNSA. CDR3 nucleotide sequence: TGTGCCAGCAGCCAACCTCTGGGGGCAGGGGGTCTTGGCTACACCTTC. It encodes CASSQPLGAGGLGYTF. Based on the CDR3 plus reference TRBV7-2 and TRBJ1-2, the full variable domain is GAGVSQSPSNKVTEKGKDVELRCDPISGHTALYWYRQSLGQGLEFLIYFQGNSAPDKSGLPSDRFSAERTGGSVSTLTIQRTQQEDSAVYLCASSQPLGAGGLGYTFGSGTRLTVV.

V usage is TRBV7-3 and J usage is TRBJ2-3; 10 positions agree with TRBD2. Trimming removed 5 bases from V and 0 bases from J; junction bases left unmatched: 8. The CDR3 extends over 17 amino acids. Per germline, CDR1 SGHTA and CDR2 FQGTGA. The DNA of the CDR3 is TGTGCCAGCAGCCTTAGCGGGGGGTCTTCTAGCACAGATACGCAGTATTTT. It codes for CASSLSGGSSSTDTQYF.

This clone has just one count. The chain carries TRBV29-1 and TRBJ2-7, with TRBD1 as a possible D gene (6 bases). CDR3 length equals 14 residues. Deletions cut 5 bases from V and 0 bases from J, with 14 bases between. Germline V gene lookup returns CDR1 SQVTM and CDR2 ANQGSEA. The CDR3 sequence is CSVTTTGNSYEQYF. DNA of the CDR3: TGCAGCGTTACCACAACAGGGAACTCCTACGAGCAGTACTTC.

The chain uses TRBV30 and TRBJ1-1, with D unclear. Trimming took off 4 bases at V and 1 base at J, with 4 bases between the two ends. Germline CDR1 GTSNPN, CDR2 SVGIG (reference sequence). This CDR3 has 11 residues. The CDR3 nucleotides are TGTGCCTGGAAAGCGAACACTGAAGCTTTCTTT. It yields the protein CAWKANTEAFF.

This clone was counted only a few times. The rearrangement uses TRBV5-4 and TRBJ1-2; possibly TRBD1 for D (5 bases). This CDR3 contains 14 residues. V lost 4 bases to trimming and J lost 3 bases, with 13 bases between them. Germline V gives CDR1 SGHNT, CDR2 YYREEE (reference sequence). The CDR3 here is CASSLGQGYYGYTF. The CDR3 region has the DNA TGTGCCAGCAGCCTCGGCCAGGGCTACTATGGCTACACCTTC.

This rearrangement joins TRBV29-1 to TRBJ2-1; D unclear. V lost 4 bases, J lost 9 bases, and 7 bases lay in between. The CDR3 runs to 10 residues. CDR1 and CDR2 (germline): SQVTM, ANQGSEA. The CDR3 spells CSVGDIEQFF. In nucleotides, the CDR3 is TGCAGCGTTGGGGATATTGAGCAGTTCTTC.

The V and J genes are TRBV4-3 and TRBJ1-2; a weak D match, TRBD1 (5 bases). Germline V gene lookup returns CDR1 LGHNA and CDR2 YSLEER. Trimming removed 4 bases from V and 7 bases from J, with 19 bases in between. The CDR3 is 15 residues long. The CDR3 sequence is CASSRDPGSGGGYTF. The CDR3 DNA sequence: TGCGCCAGCAGCCGAGATCCAGGTTCGGGGGGTGGCTACACCTTC.

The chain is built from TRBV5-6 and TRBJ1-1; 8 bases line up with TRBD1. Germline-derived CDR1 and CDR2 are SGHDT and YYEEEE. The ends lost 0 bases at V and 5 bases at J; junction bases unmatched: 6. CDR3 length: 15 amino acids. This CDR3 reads CASSLAVRGQTEAFF. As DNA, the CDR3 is TGTGCCAGCAGCTTGGCCGTCAGGGGGCAGACTGAAGCTTTCTTT.

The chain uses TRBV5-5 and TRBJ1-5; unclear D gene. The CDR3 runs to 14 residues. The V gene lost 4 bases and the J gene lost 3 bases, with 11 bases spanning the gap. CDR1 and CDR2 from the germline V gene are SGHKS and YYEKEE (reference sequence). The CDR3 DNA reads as TGTGCCAGCAGCCCGTCAGGAACCAATCAGCCCCAGCATTTT. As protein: CASSPSGTNQPQHF.

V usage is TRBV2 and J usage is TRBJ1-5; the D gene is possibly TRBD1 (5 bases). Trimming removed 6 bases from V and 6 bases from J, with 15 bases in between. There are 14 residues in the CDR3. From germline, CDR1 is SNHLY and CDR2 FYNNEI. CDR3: CASRGTGEVQPQHF. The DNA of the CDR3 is TGTGCCAGCAGGGGGACGGGGGAGGTTCAGCCCCAGCATTTT.